Listed here is a single T cell receptor beta chain. Assay used: immunoSEQ multiplex PCR; TCRdb lists only in-frame clones, some missing. The table lists roughly 250,000 clones, 90% to 95% of them singletons. The data originate from a study of blood T cell repertoires in COVID-19. Trimming took 11 bases from V and 1 from J, leaving 12 bases between them. The germline V gene encodes CDR1 SNHLY and CDR2 FYNNEI. There are 12 residues in the CDR3. This chain connects TRBV2 to TRBJ2-7, with D perhaps TRBD2 (5 bases). The clonotype was recovered from a human donor in a cohort exposed to, infected with or recovered from COVID-19 (not recorded which). The donor label of this sample is uncertain. The sample consisted of PBMCs or T cells enriched from blood (not recorded which). The CDR3, as DNA: TGTGCCGGACTTCAAGCTTCCTACGAGCAGTACTTC. Protein: CAGLQASYEQYF.